The 9 T cell receptor beta chains below all came from one sample that was sequenced in a study of T cell repertoires in cytomegalovirus infection. TCRdb recomputed calls from the reads with MiXCR, one row per CDR3 protein. The repertoire consists of 150,000 to 200,000 distinct CDR3 sequences, with more than 15% occurring once and the leading ten covering about 17%. The sequenced material came from CD8+ T cells from PBMCs. The receptors here all came from a human donor in good health (CMV status not recorded). Some clones in this sample may be carry-over from other donors' samples.

This clonotype was recorded a few times. The chain uses TRBV14 and TRBJ2-7; D gene uncertain. Germline V lookup: CDR1 SGHDN, CDR2 FVKESK. Trimming cost V 2 bases and J 7 bases, with 12 bases left between them. The CDR3 is 13 residues long. The CDR3 DNA sequence: TGTGCCAGCAGCCAATTTTACCCTTGGGAGCAGTACTTC. Encoded protein: CASSQFYPWEQYF.

This sequence joins TRBV19 and TRBJ2-1, with D uncertain. Germline-derived CDR1 and CDR2 are LNHDA and SQIVND (reference sequence). The CDR3 consists of 17 residues. Deletions cut 3 bases from V and 2 bases from J, with 17 bases between. CDR3 DNA: TGTGCCAGTAGTATTTTCTTGTTACAGAAAGCCTACAATGAGCAGTTCTTC. It yields the protein CASSIFLLQKAYNEQFF.

The rearrangement links TRBV29-1 to TRBJ2-1; D is ambiguous. The length of the CDR3 is 13 residues. V was trimmed by 1 base and J by 8 bases, leaving 12 bases between them. Germline lookup yields CDR1 SQVTM and CDR2 ANQGSEA. The CDR3 nucleotides read TGCAGCGTTGAAGCCCGGGCAGAATATGAGCAGTTCTTC. The encoded protein is CSVEARAEYEQFF.

The CDR3 region has the DNA TGTGCCAGCAGTTTTTACGGGAACACTGAAGCTTTCTTT. This sequence encodes CASSFYGNTEAFF. The chain employs TRBV28 and TRBJ1-1; no clear D gene. The germline gives CDR1 MDHEN, CDR2 SYDVKM. V was cut by 3 bases and J by 1 base, with 6 bases left in between. The CDR3 covers 13 residues. The full variable domain, completed using reference TRBV28 and TRBJ1-1, is DVKVTQSSRYLVKRTGEKVFLECVQDMDHENMFWYRQDPGLGLRLIYFSYDVKMKEKGDIPEGYSVSREKKERFSLILESASTNQTSMYLCASSFYGNTEAFFGQGTRLTVV.

The chain uses TRBV28 and TRBJ2-1; weak D call: TRBD1 (6 bases). Per the germline V gene, CDR1 is MDHEN and CDR2 is SYDVKM. The CDR3 runs 13 residues. The V and J ends lost 2 bases and 9 bases respectively, with 11 bases between them. CDR3 in DNA: TGTGCCAGCAGTTTAGGCAGGGGCGGTGAGCAGTTCTTC. This translates into CASSLGRGGEQFF.

The table lists this clonotype with a few counts. The chain employs TRBV7-3 and TRBJ1-1; unclear D gene. The CDR3 runs to 15 residues. CDR1 SGHTA and CDR2 FQGTGA come from the germline V gene. V lost 0 bases to trimming and J lost 4 bases, with 12 bases between them. CDR3 bases: TGTGCCAGCAGCTTAACAGGCCCTTCGAGCACTGAAGCTTTCTTT. Encoded protein: CASSLTGPSSTEAFF.

The rearrangement links TRBV4-3 to TRBJ2-3; the match to TRBD1 covers 9 bases. CDR3 length: 16 amino acids. Looked up from germline, CDR1 is LGHNA and CDR2 is YSLEER. Trimming cost V 3 bases and J 5 bases; bases outside gene matches: 9. This chain's CDR3 is CASSQLGGQGGDTQYF. The CDR3 nucleotides read TGCGCCAGCAGCCAGCTAGGGGGACAGGGAGGAGATACGCAGTATTTT.

This clonotype was seen more than once but under ten times. The rearrangement links TRBV7-6 to TRBJ2-7; D not certain. The CDR3 consists of 15 residues. Per the germline V gene, CDR1 is SGHVS and CDR2 is FNYEAQ. Trimming cost V 3 bases and J 3 bases, with 15 bases left between them. The chain's CDR3 is CASSFDVRVGYEQYF. The CDR3 coding sequence is TGTGCCAGCAGCTTTGACGTCCGCGTGGGCTACGAGCAGTACTTC.

This clonotype has a count of ten or more. The V and J genes are TRBV28 and TRBJ2-3, with D perhaps being TRBD1 or TRBD2 (5 bases each). V dropped 6 bases and J dropped 0 bases, with 25 bases sitting between them. Germline-derived CDR1 and CDR2 are MDHEN and SYDVKM. The CDR3 extends over 19 amino acids. The CDR3 spells CASRTPARDPGTSTDTQYF. The CDR3 DNA follows: TGTGCCAGCAGAACACCAGCACGGGACCCAGGAACAAGCACAGATACGCAGTATTTT.